This TCR beta chain was observed in a study of Graves' ophthalmopathy and Graves' hyperthyroidism. This clonotype has only one observation. With a duration under 3 months, ophthalmopathy in the donors showed moderate-to-severe activity, CAS ≥3 and NOSPECS ≥4. It was on clinical symptoms, serum thyroxine, TRAb, thyroid ultrasound and orbital computed tomography that diagnosis relied. RNA transcripts served as template for amplifying TCR beta CDR3 sequences. HTBI primers primed a first-round RT-PCR, and a second-round multiplex PCR followed. MiXCR, run by TCRdb on the multiplex PCR reads, gives a single entry per CDR3 protein. In the table there are tens of thousands of distinct CDR3 sequences, 52% of which are singletons. Germline CDR1 SGHAT, CDR2 FQNNGV. CDR3 length: 17 residues. V lost 2 bases and J lost 3; bases outside the gene matches: 8.

This sequence was found in an adult man with Graves' ophthalmopathy. V usage is TRBV11-2 and J usage is TRBJ2-1, with 9 bases lining up with TRBD2. What was sequenced was peripheral blood. CDR3 sequence (DNA): TGTGCCAGCAGCTTATTCGGGCTAGCGGGGAACTACAATGAGCAGTTCTTC. It translates to CASSLFGLAGNYNEQFF. Full variable domain (missing parts from reference TRBV11-2 and TRBJ2-1): EAGVAQSPRYKIIEKRQSVAFWCNPISGHATLYWYQQILGQGPKLLIQFQNNGVVDDSQLPKDRFSAERLKGVDSTLKIQPAKLEDSAVYLCASSLFGLAGNYNEQFFGPGTRLTVL.